This T cell receptor (beta chain) originates from a study of blood T cell repertoires in COVID-19. Study details: T cells, B-cell-depleted T cells, or PBMCs provided the cDNA or gDNA that served as material.

The germline V gene encodes CDR1 DFQATT and CDR2 SNEGSKA (reference sequence). Trimming stripped 4 bases from V and 7 bases from J, with 10 bases between. The CDR3 totals 11 residues. The data were produced by immunoSEQ multiplex PCR, yet TCRdb's version contains in-frame clones alone and is incomplete. The sample contains some 140,000 clones, over 60% of which appear only once. The sequenced sample consisted of peripheral blood. V usage is TRBV20-1 and J usage is TRBJ1-2; D call uncertain. The sequence derives from an older man with acute or convalescent COVID-19. CDR3 in DNA: TGCAGTGCTAACCCTTTCGGTGGCTACACCTTC. It yields the protein CSANPFGGYTF.